This TCR beta chain was sequenced during a study of T cell clonotyping in hematopoietic cell transplantation. Study-wide findings and caveats: No sorting was done, leaving CD4 and CD8 contributions mixed. Pathologically expanded recipient clonotypes increased progressively from day 30 to day 180 as diversity fell. Broader posttransplant TCR repertoire diversity was predicted by graft donor and pretransplant recipient Inverse Simpson Index values.

V gave up 4 bases and J gave up 3 bases, with 13 bases separating them. The CDR3 length is 14 residues. Samples: about 28 days before transplant, then days 30, 100 and 180 after. Clones were sequenced by immunoSEQ multiplex PCR, and TCRdb holds only the in-frame ones, with some missing. The sample has roughly 5,000 clones; around 95% are singletons. Notes on this clone: Its specificity is unknown.

The sample consisted of PBMCs, taken 180 days after allogeneic stem cell transplant. This chain links TRBV23-1 with TRBJ2-7, with D unclear. TRBV23-1 is treated as an ORF (open reading frame) with a function not yet certain. This receptor was obtained from a male patient between 60 and 69 years old who had an allogeneic stem cell transplant from a related donor, so the T cells may come from the graft donor. Some clones in this sample may be carry-over from other donors' samples. The CDR3 DNA reads TGCGCCAGCAGTCCGACCCTATGGGTCTACGAGCAGTACTTC. Protein sequence: CASSPTLWVYEQYF.